The sequence of this TCR beta chain was determined in a study of PD-1 blockade in classical Hodgkin lymphoma. Unmatched junction bases numbered 5, after V lost 5 bases and J lost 7 bases. This CDR3 spans 13 amino acids. CDR1 is SGHDN, CDR2 FVKESK, per germline. All patients experienced relapse after autologous stem cell transplantation, and brentuximab vedotin exposure was variable. The assay was immunoSEQ multiplex PCR, and TCRdb's table has in-frame clones only and misses some. The profile covers more than 90,000 clones, with around 89% appearing a single time and about 7.1% taken by the ten largest.

The chain carries TRBV14 and TRBJ2-1; 7 nucleotides line up with TRBD1. The sequence derives from a human donor with classical Hodgkin lymphoma. Sample: peripheral blood mononuclear cells (PBMCs), taken before the second cycle of nivolumab. The CDR3 spells CASSYTTGNEQFF. DNA for the CDR3: TGTGCCAGCAGCTACACGACAGGGAATGAGCAGTTCTTC.